This T cell receptor (beta chain) was recovered during a study of cytomegalovirus exposure and HLA in healthy donors. PCR involved 60 Vbeta and 13 Jbeta primers. TCRdb's table, derived via immunoSEQ multiplex PCR, lists solely in-frame clones and lacks some. The sample holds roughly 130,000 clones, roughly two thirds seen once. After removal of 10 bases from V and 2 bases from J, the junction contained 6 bases not matched to a gene. CDR3 length: 14 amino acids. The V gene's germline CDR1 is SNHLY and CDR2 FYNNEI. What was sequenced was PBMCs. The J gene is TRBJ2-1, the V gene TRBV2, with TRBD1 matching 9 bases. The TCR comes from a man aged 25 to 40 in good health and CMV-seropositive. CDR3 in amino acids: CATDGDRAYNEQFF. The DNA of the CDR3 is TGTGCCACAGATGGGGACAGGGCCTACAATGAGCAGTTCTTC.